One sample yielded the 18 T cell receptor beta chains listed below, sequenced in a study of OX40 agonist ivuxolimab in advanced cancers. Some clones are missing from TCRdb's copy, which holds only in-frame ones; the method was immunoSEQ multiplex PCR. Of around 90,000 clones detected, around nine tenths appear once; the ten largest clones hold 1.1%. The specimen was CD4+ or CD8+ T cells sorted from blood, collected in a trial of the OX40 agonist ivuxolimab. These receptors were collected from an adult with an advanced solid tumor such as melanoma, head and neck, liver or kidney cancer.

V usage is TRBV5-1 and J usage is TRBJ1-2; 8 bases line up with TRBD1. J gave up 5 bases and V 6 bases, and 9 bases lay outside the gene matches. CDR1 is SGHRS and CDR2 is YFSETQ in the germline V gene. The CDR3 contains 14 residues. The CDR3 is CASTLGQGGYGYTF. CDR3 coding DNA: TGCGCCAGCACTCTTGGACAGGGTGGATATGGCTACACCTTC.

J is TRBJ1-6 and V is TRBV11-2; 8 bases fit TRBD1. This CDR3 has 15 residues. The trim removed 5 bases at V and 7 bases at J, leaving 7 bases unmatched. The germline CDR1 and CDR2 sequences are SGHAT and FQNNGV. In nucleotides, the CDR3 is TGTGCCAGCAGCCCCCAGGGGGCCGCGAATTCACCCCTCCACTTT. It is translated as CASSPQGAANSPLHF.

The rearrangement joins TRBV2 to TRBJ2-2; 14 nucleotides agree with TRBD2. The V segment lost 6 bases and the J segment 5 bases; nucleotides outside the gene matches: 2. Germline V gene lookup returns CDR1 SNHLY and CDR2 FYNNEI. The CDR3 length is 15 residues. The CDR3, as DNA: TGTGCCAGCAGGGGACTAGCGGGAGAGACCGGGGAGCTGTTTTTT. It is translated as CASRGLAGETGELFF.

This clone occurred once. V and J are TRBV19 and TRBJ2-7; TRBD1 aligns across 9 bases. The CDR3 is 14 amino acids. The germline CDR1 and CDR2 sequences are LNHDA and SQIVND (reference sequence). J was trimmed by 2 bases and V by 8 bases; bases with no gene match: 7. CDR3 region: CASRPGQGTYEQYF. DNA of the CDR3: TGTGCCAGTCGACCCGGACAGGGGACCTACGAGCAGTACTTC.

The chain recombines TRBV14 with TRBJ2-7, with D unresolved. CDR1 and CDR2 (germline): SGHDN, FVKESK. V was shortened by 5 bases and J by 4 bases, with 9 bases between the two germline ends. CDR3 length: 12 amino acids. The CDR3 loop reads CASSGSGYEQYF. CDR3 coding DNA: TGTGCCAGCAGCGGATCTGGATACGAGCAGTACTTC. The full variable domain, with the rest looked up from reference TRBV14 and TRBJ2-7, is EAGVTQFPSHSVIEKGQTVTLRCDPISGHDNLYWYRRVMGKEIKFLLHFVKESKQDESGMPNNRFLAERTGGTYSTLKVQPAELEDSGVYFCASSGSGYEQYFGPGTRLTVT.

This clone was observed a single time. The sample contains more than one DNA sequence encoding this CDR3. The rearrangement uses TRBV29-1 and TRBJ1-2; the D is unclear. V was shortened by 3 bases and J by 4 bases, with 6 bases between the two germline ends. Germline lookup yields CDR1 SQVTM and CDR2 ANQGSEA. The CDR3 length is 11 residues. CDR3 sequence reads: CSVEEGYGYTF. In nucleotides, the CDR3 is TGCAGCGTTGAGGAGGGCTATGGCTACACCTTC.

This chain links TRBV1 with TRBJ2-7; no DNA check was done on the table's D call, TRBD2. TRBV1 constitutes a pseudogene. This CDR3 comprises 17 residues. CDR3 coding DNA: TGCACCAGCAGCCGAGGACTAGCGGGGCTAAGCTCCTACGAGCAGTACTTC. Residues: CTSSRGLAGLSSYEQYF.

Only one count was recorded for this clone. The gene calls are TRBV27 and TRBJ1-1; 11 nucleotides match TRBD1. The CDR3 has 16 amino acids. V lost 5 bases to trimming and J lost 0 bases; unmatched junction nucleotides: 5. The V gene's germline CDR1 is MNHEY and CDR2 SMNVEV (reference sequence). The DNA for the CDR3 is TGTGCCAGCAGTCCCGGGACAGGGGGGATGAACACTGAAGCTTTCTTT. It yields the protein CASSPGTGGMNTEAFF.

The chain couples TRBV6-6 to TRBJ1-1; 11 bases line up with TRBD1. Germline assignment: CDR1 MNHNY and CDR2 SVGAGI (reference sequence). J gave up 5 bases and V 2 bases, and 4 bases lay outside the gene matches. CDR3 size: 15 residues. Here the CDR3 reads CASSYQDRGLTEAFF. The CDR3 bases are TGTGCCAGCAGTTACCAGGACAGGGGGCTTACTGAAGCTTTCTTT.

This chain links TRBV28 with TRBJ1-1; no reliable D call. CDR1 and CDR2 (germline): MDHEN, SYDVKM. The CDR3 length is 14 residues. V lost 6 bases and J lost 7, with 18 bases in between. DNA for the CDR3: TGTGCCAGCAGGGCCCCTGGGCCTTATAGTGAAGCTTTCTTT. Its protein is CASRAPGPYSEAFF.

The rearrangement joins TRBV5-1 to TRBJ2-7; D is possibly TRBD2 (6 bases). Germline assignment: CDR1 SGHRS and CDR2 YFSETQ. The V and J ends lost 0 bases and 1 base respectively, with 11 bases between them. The CDR3 runs 15 residues. The CDR3 reads CASSLGGGSSYEQYF. The CDR3 DNA reads TGCGCCAGCAGCTTGGGTGGGGGGAGTTCCTACGAGCAGTACTTC.

The V and J genes are TRBV5-1 and TRBJ1-1; maybe TRBD1 (5 bases). Germline assignment: CDR1 SGHRS and CDR2 YFSETQ. This CDR3 is 12 amino acids long. V dropped 5 bases and J dropped 5 bases, with 10 bases sitting between them. The CDR3 DNA reads TGCGCCAGCAGGGAAGGGGTGACTGAAGCTTTCTTT. Protein sequence: CASREGVTEAFF.

The V and J genes are TRBV19 and TRBJ1-2; D is unclear. The germline CDR1 and CDR2 sequences are LNHDA and SQIVND (reference sequence). V dropped 2 bases and J dropped 0 bases, with 13 bases sitting between them. This CDR3 is built from 16 residues. The CDR3 nucleotides read TGTGCCAGTAGTATACCCACAGCGGATCCTAACTATGGCTACACCTTC. This translates into CASSIPTADPNYGYTF.

The rearrangement links TRBV7-2 to TRBJ2-5; D could derive from TRBD1 or TRBD2 (6 bases each). Germline assignment: CDR1 SGHTA and CDR2 FQGNSA. V gave up 0 bases and J gave up 4 bases, with 15 bases separating them. The CDR3 runs 16 residues. In DNA form, the CDR3 reads TGTGCCAGCAGCTTAGCAGGGGGACTCCGGGGAGAGACCCAGTACTTC. It is translated as CASSLAGGLRGETQYF.

The chain joins TRBV5-1 to TRBJ1-2, with D maybe TRBD1 (6 bases). The germline V and J ends were trimmed by 4 bases and 3 bases, with 13 bases remaining between them. Germline CDR1 reads SGHRS; CDR2 reads YFSETQ. This CDR3 has 14 residues. CDR3 DNA sequence: TGCGCCAGCAGCCGGGACACCACGGACTATGGCTACACCTTC. This gives the protein CASSRDTTDYGYTF. Filled out from reference TRBV5-1 and TRBJ1-2, the complete variable domain reads KAGVTQTPRYLIKTRGQQVTLSCSPISGHRSVSWYQQTPGQGLQFLFEYFSETQRNKGNFPGRFSGRQFSNSRSEMNVSTLELGDSALYLCASSRDTTDYGYTFGSGTRLTVV.

The chain has TRBV19 and TRBJ2-7; 14 nucleotides match TRBD2. The CDR3 has 16 residues. V dropped 6 bases and J dropped 1; count of bases not matched to a gene: 5. In germline, CDR1 is LNHDA, CDR2 SQIVND (reference sequence). The CDR3 DNA reads as TGTGCCAGTAGGGGGACTAGCGGGAGTGGATCCTACGAGCAGTACTTC. Residues: CASRGTSGSGSYEQYF.

This clone appeared once. This sequence joins TRBV5-1 and TRBJ2-5; D not resolved. Looked up from germline, CDR1 is SGHRS and CDR2 is YFSETQ. Trimming pared 4 bases from V and 3 bases from J, leaving 16 bases between. The CDR3 has 15 residues. The CDR3 protein is CASSRAYGTKETQYF. As DNA, the CDR3 is TGCGCCAGCAGCCGGGCTTATGGTACTAAAGAGACCCAGTACTTC.

The V gene is TRBV28, the J gene TRBJ1-1, with D possibly being TRBD1 (5 bases). There are 15 residues in the CDR3. Germline CDR1 and CDR2: MDHEN and SYDVKM. Trimming took off 4 bases at V and 6 bases at J, with 18 bases between the two ends. The CDR3, as DNA: TGTGCCAGCAGTTCGCGGACATTCCGTGGGGCTGAAGCTTTCTTT. Residues: CASSSRTFRGAEAFF.